This T cell receptor beta chain appears in the sequencing data of a study of regulatory T cells in long-lasting Graves disease. Study summary: Graves' patients (newly diagnosed) had been on antithyroid drugs under 3 months.

The CDR3 is made up of 15 amino acids. CDR1 and CDR2 from the germline V gene are SGHDN and FVKESK. The V gene lost 1 base and the J gene lost 5 bases, with 14 bases spanning the gap. Time point noted: newly diagnosed GD, antithyroid drugs for less than 3 months. The TCR library was made from RNA extracted from PBMCs. Arm-PCR with iRepertoire HTBI primers amplified the CDR3 regions for these TCR beta libraries. TCRdb independently ran MiXCR on the multiplex PCR reads; one entry per CDR3 protein. The sample consists of under 450,000 distinct CDR3 sequences, around 15% of them appearing once. This sample also belongs to another study, concerning T cells in Graves' hyperthyroidism and ophthalmopathy. That source adds: Stable disease denoted Graves' hyperthyroidism without ophthalmopathy progression within 18 months. Ophthalmopathy onset followed model prediction by a median about 6.5 months.

The source is a woman under 30 with Graves disease. The source material was peripheral blood mononuclear cells (PBMCs), sampled at new diagnosis, from a patient treated with antithyroid drugs. The V gene is TRBV14, the J gene TRBJ1-2; D is perhaps TRBD1 (6 bases). Here the CDR3 DNA reads TGTGCCAGCAGCCAAGTTCAGGGGATGAGTTATGGCTACACCTTC. Translating gives CASSQVQGMSYGYTF.